This T cell receptor beta chain appears in the sequencing data of a study of shared clonotypes between healthy human individuals. Study context: Donor composition was two women and a few men, aged 18 to 49.

With regard to this clone: Its target is unknown.

Every immunoSEQ plate was one replicate of a subset's evenly spread DNA. The quantity of DNA used in unsorted PBMC replicate PCRs was around 0.3 ug, corresponding to 25,000 to 30,000 T cell genomes. Libraries were prepared by immunoSEQ multiplex PCR; TCRdb keeps only in-frame clonotypes and omits some of them. The sample has hundreds of thousands of clones, roughly 77% seen once. The V segment lost 6 bases and the J segment 8 bases; nucleotides outside the gene matches: 10. Per germline, CDR1 LNHDA and CDR2 SQIVND (reference sequence). This CDR3 contains 14 residues. Study results and caveats: The diversity represented, both genetic and in exposure history, was limited by few donors.

What was sequenced was PBMCs. This rearrangement joins TRBV19 to TRBJ2-1, with TRBD2 matching 7 bases. The sequence was collected from a woman aged 40 to 50 in good health. Some clones in this sample may be carry-over from other donors' samples. CDR3 sequence: CASSGRSNKDEQFF. Written as DNA, the CDR3 is TGTGCCAGTAGCGGGAGGAGTAACAAGGATGAGCAGTTCTTC. Full variable domain (missing parts from reference TRBV19 and TRBJ2-1): DGGITQSPKYLFRKEGQNVTLSCEQNLNHDAMYWYRQDPGQGLRLIYYSQIVNDFQKGDIAEGYSVSREKKESFPLTVTSAQKNPTAFYLCASSGRSNKDEQFFGPGTRLTVL.